This section outlines one T cell receptor beta chain sequence together with its context. Its cognate antigen is unknown. Clones were read by immunoSEQ multiplex PCR, and TCRdb kept only the in-frame ones, dropping some. This sample carries roughly 120,000 clones, roughly 83% of them seen once, and the ten largest clones take 4% to 6%. The source of the sample is a study of cytomegalovirus exposure and HLA in healthy donors. Study results and caveats: The study labeled about 160 TCR beta chains cytomegalovirus-associated. Reports indicated that the classifier achieved high specificity and sensitivity in diagnosing cytomegalovirus status.

The TCR was taken from a man aged 18 to 30 in good health and CMV-seronegative. Sequencing was carried out using PBMCs.

This chain's CDR3 is CASSFRAEGREQYF. CDR3 nucleotide sequence: TGTGCCAGCAGCTTTAGGGCAGAAGGGAGGGAGCAGTACTTC. The chain has TRBV7-6 and TRBJ2-7; perhaps TRBD2 as D (6 bases). The V gene's germline CDR1 is SGHVS and CDR2 FNYEAQ. Trimming cost V 3 bases and J 7 bases, with 16 bases left between them. The CDR3 totals 14 residues.